The rows below give T cell receptor beta chains drawn from one sample of a study of Graves' ophthalmopathy and Graves' hyperthyroidism. TCRdb reprocessed the multiplex PCR reads via MiXCR and lists one record per CDR3 protein. This table holds around 340,000 distinct CDR3 sequences, under 20% found once. Sequenced sample: peripheral blood. The receptor source for this set is an adult man with Graves' ophthalmopathy. Both conserved end residues are part of each CDR3. The order of the fields is V gene, clone size, J gene, D gene, CDR3 length, CDR3 DNA, CDR3 protein. D genes are given only for firm matches. Some rows mark clone size as missing; the rest say once, few, many or name a class of expanded clone.

V gene: TRBV7-9; clone size: many; J gene: TRBJ1-2; D gene: .; CDR3 length: 12; CDR3 DNA: TGTGCCAGCAGCTTATATCTCTTCGGCTACACCTTC; CDR3 protein: CASSLYLFGYTF
V gene: TRBV10-3; clone size: many; J gene: TRBJ2-7; D gene: .; CDR3 length: 14; CDR3 DNA: TGTGCCATCAGTGAGGGGGGGCCCTCGTCCGAGCAGTACTTC; CDR3 protein: CAISEGGPSSEQYF
V gene: TRBV6-2/TRBV6-3; clone size: many; J gene: TRBJ1-2; D gene: .; CDR3 length: 15; CDR3 DNA: TGTGCCAGCAGTCTCTACCGGTCGACGGCGGATGGCTACACCTTC; CDR3 protein: CASSLYRSTADGYTF
V gene: TRBV28; clone size: .; J gene: TRBJ2-2; D gene: .; CDR3 length: 14; CDR3 DNA: TGTGCCAGCAGCTTAGCGACGAACACCGGGGAGCTGTTTTTT; CDR3 protein: CASSLATNTGELFF
V gene: TRBV5-4; clone size: many; J gene: TRBJ2-7; D gene: TRBD1; CDR3 length: 13; CDR3 DNA: TGTGCCAGCAGCCCGGGACAGGATCGCGAGCAGTACTTC; CDR3 protein: CASSPGQDREQYF
V gene: TRBV19; clone size: many; J gene: TRBJ2-7; D gene: .; CDR3 length: 13; CDR3 DNA: TGTGCCAGTAGTATAAGAGACAACTACGAGCAGTACTTC; CDR3 protein: CASSIRDNYEQYF
V gene: TRBV12-3/TRBV12-4; clone size: .; J gene: TRBJ1-1; D gene: .; CDR3 length: 17; CDR3 DNA: TGTGCCAGCAGTTTAGGGGGCCTGAGCCGAAAGAACACTGAAGCTTTCTTT; CDR3 protein: CASSLGGLSRKNTEAFF
V gene: TRBV20-1; clone size: many; J gene: TRBJ1-6; D gene: TRBD1; CDR3 length: 14; CDR3 DNA: TGCAGTGCTAGAGACGGGACAGGGGGTAAACCCCTCCACTTT; CDR3 protein: CSARDGTGGKPLHF
V gene: TRBV27; clone size: many; J gene: TRBJ2-5; D gene: .; CDR3 length: 13; CDR3 DNA: TGTGCCAGCAGTTTACGCAGAGTCGAGACCCAGTACTTC; CDR3 protein: CASSLRRVETQYF
V gene: TRBV29-1; clone size: many; J gene: TRBJ1-1; D gene: .; CDR3 length: 12; CDR3 DNA: TGCAGCGTTGAGGGCGGGGGCACTGAAGCTTTCTTT; CDR3 protein: CSVEGGGTEAFF
V gene: TRBV10-3; clone size: many; J gene: TRBJ2-5; D gene: .; CDR3 length: 13; CDR3 DNA: TGTGCCATCAGTGATAGGACAGAAGAGACCCAGTACTTC; CDR3 protein: CAISDRTEETQYF
V gene: TRBV19; clone size: many; J gene: TRBJ2-4; D gene: TRBD2; CDR3 length: 14; CDR3 DNA: TGTGCCAGTAGTATTGCGGGAGAGGGAAACATTCAGTACTTC; CDR3 protein: CASSIAGEGNIQYF
V gene: TRBV7-2; clone size: many; J gene: TRBJ2-5; D gene: .; CDR3 length: 16; CDR3 DNA: TGTGCCAGCAGCTTAGGGTCCGGGGCCGACCAAGAGACCCAGTACTTC; CDR3 protein: CASSLGSGADQETQYF
V gene: TRBV10-3; clone size: many; J gene: TRBJ1-1; D gene: TRBD1; CDR3 length: 14; CDR3 DNA: TGTGCCATCAGACAACCGGGACAGCACACTGAAGCTTTCTTT; CDR3 protein: CAIRQPGQHTEAFF
V gene: TRBV27; clone size: few; J gene: TRBJ2-2; D gene: .; CDR3 length: 19; CDR3 DNA: TGTGCCAGCAGTTTAAGGTTGGGTCCGACTAGAAAGAACACCGGGGAGCTGTTTTTT; CDR3 protein: CASSLRLGPTRKNTGELFF
V gene: TRBV6-6; clone size: many; J gene: TRBJ2-5; D gene: .; CDR3 length: 15; CDR3 DNA: TGTGCCAGCAGTTACTCAGGCGGAGTACAAGAGACCCAGTACTTC; CDR3 protein: CASSYSGGVQETQYF
V gene: TRBV6-5; clone size: many; J gene: TRBJ2-7; D gene: .; CDR3 length: 14; CDR3 DNA: TGTGCCAGCAGTTACTCCGCAACGAGCTACGAGCAGTACTTC; CDR3 protein: CASSYSATSYEQYF
V gene: TRBV9; clone size: many; J gene: TRBJ2-5; D gene: TRBD2; CDR3 length: 16; CDR3 DNA: TGTGCCAGCAGCGCCGGGACGGGAGGGCCTCGAGAGACCCAGTACTTC; CDR3 protein: CASSAGTGGPRETQYF
V gene: TRBV12-3/TRBV12-4; clone size: many; J gene: TRBJ2-1; D gene: .; CDR3 length: 11; CDR3 DNA: TGTGCCAGCAGCTTGACAAATGAGCAGTTCTTC; CDR3 protein: CASSLTNEQFF
V gene: TRBV11-2; clone size: .; J gene: TRBJ2-2; D gene: .; CDR3 length: 16; CDR3 DNA: TGTGCCAGCAGCCCGACCGGGGGGCAGGGAACCGGGGAGCTGTTTTTT; CDR3 protein: CASSPTGGQGTGELFF
V gene: TRBV5-1; clone size: many; J gene: TRBJ1-2; D gene: TRBD1; CDR3 length: 15; CDR3 DNA: TGCGCCAGCAGCTCCCGGACAGGCGGCGGGTACGGCTACACCTTC; CDR3 protein: CASSSRTGGGYGYTF
V gene: TRBV12-3/TRBV12-4; clone size: many; J gene: TRBJ1-1; D gene: TRBD1; CDR3 length: 14; CDR3 DNA: TGTGCCAGCAGTGGGGACAGGGGGCCAACTGAAGCTTTCTTT; CDR3 protein: CASSGDRGPTEAFF
V gene: TRBV29-1; clone size: many; J gene: TRBJ2-3; D gene: .; CDR3 length: 12; CDR3 DNA: TGCAGCGTTGATCTTGACGGGAGTACGCAGTATTTT; CDR3 protein: CSVDLDGSTQYF
V gene: TRBV18; clone size: many; J gene: TRBJ1-1; D gene: .; CDR3 length: 17; CDR3 DNA: TGTGCCAGCTCACCTCTCGCTTTTTACGGCCTGAACACTGAAGCTTTCTTT; CDR3 protein: CASSPLAFYGLNTEAFF
V gene: TRBV6-2/TRBV6-3; clone size: many; J gene: TRBJ1-5; D gene: .; CDR3 length: 14; CDR3 DNA: TGTGCCAGCAGTTGGGTCCGCGGCAATCAGCCCCAGCATTTT; CDR3 protein: CASSWVRGNQPQHF
V gene: TRBV3-1; clone size: many; J gene: TRBJ1-1; D gene: .; CDR3 length: 13; CDR3 DNA: TGTGCCAGCAGCCCGCAAGAGGGCACTGAAGCTTTCTTT; CDR3 protein: CASSPQEGTEAFF
V gene: TRBV4-3; clone size: many; J gene: TRBJ1-2; D gene: .; CDR3 length: 14; CDR3 DNA: TGCGCCAGCAGCCAAGCGGGGGAGGGCTATGGCTACACCTTC; CDR3 protein: CASSQAGEGYGYTF
V gene: TRBV20-1; clone size: many; J gene: TRBJ1-1; D gene: TRBD1; CDR3 length: 15; CDR3 DNA: TGCAGTGCTAGAGATTTGGGGACAGGGGTTACTGAAGCTTTCTTT; CDR3 protein: CSARDLGTGVTEAFF
V gene: TRBV12-3/TRBV12-4; clone size: many; J gene: TRBJ2-7; D gene: TRBD2; CDR3 length: 14; CDR3 DNA: TGTGCCAGCAAAACTAGCGGGAGCTCCTACGAGCAGTACTTC; CDR3 protein: CASKTSGSSYEQYF
V gene: TRBV15; clone size: many; J gene: TRBJ2-5; D gene: .; CDR3 length: 12; CDR3 DNA: TGTGCCACCAGCAGGGTACCGGAGGTCCAGTACTTC; CDR3 protein: CATSRVPEVQYF
V gene: TRBV28; clone size: many; J gene: TRBJ2-5; D gene: .; CDR3 length: 12; CDR3 DNA: TGTGCCAGCAGTGGCGACCACAGGACCCAGTACTTC; CDR3 protein: CASSGDHRTQYF
V gene: TRBV29-1; clone size: .; J gene: TRBJ1-1; D gene: .; CDR3 length: 11; CDR3 DNA: TGCAGCGTTGACAGCTACACTGAAGCTTTCTTT; CDR3 protein: CSVDSYTEAFF
V gene: TRBV12-5; clone size: many; J gene: TRBJ2-2; D gene: .; CDR3 length: 16; CDR3 DNA: TGTGCTAGTGGTTTGGTAACGGGGGTGAACACCGGGGAGCTGTTTTTT; CDR3 protein: CASGLVTGVNTGELFF
V gene: TRBV30; clone size: many; J gene: TRBJ2-7; D gene: .; CDR3 length: 14; CDR3 DNA: TGTGCCTGGAGTACACAGGGACTTTGGCACGAGCAGTACTTC; CDR3 protein: CAWSTQGLWHEQYF
V gene: TRBV4-3; clone size: .; J gene: TRBJ2-2; D gene: .; CDR3 length: 13; CDR3 DNA: TGCGCCAGCAGCCAAGGCCCAACCGGGGAGCTGTTTTTT; CDR3 protein: CASSQGPTGELFF
V gene: TRBV6-1; clone size: many; J gene: TRBJ1-6; D gene: TRBD1; CDR3 length: 15; CDR3 DNA: TGTGCCAGCAAGGTTTCAGGGGGCGCGAATTCACCCCTCCACTTT; CDR3 protein: CASKVSGGANSPLHF
V gene: TRBV29-1; clone size: many; J gene: TRBJ2-2; D gene: TRBD2; CDR3 length: 15; CDR3 DNA: TGCAGCGTTCGGACTAGCGGGAGTGGGACCGGGGAGCTGTTTTTT; CDR3 protein: CSVRTSGSGTGELFF
V gene: TRBV6-1; clone size: many; J gene: TRBJ2-7; D gene: TRBD1; CDR3 length: 12; CDR3 DNA: TGTGCCAGCAGAGGACAGGCTATCGAGCAGTACTTC; CDR3 protein: CASRGQAIEQYF
V gene: TRBV12-3/TRBV12-4; clone size: many; J gene: TRBJ2-5; D gene: .; CDR3 length: 15; CDR3 DNA: TGTGCCAGCAGTTTTCGAGCGCAGGGGCAAGAGACCCAGTACTTC; CDR3 protein: CASSFRAQGQETQYF
V gene: TRBV12-3/TRBV12-4; clone size: many; J gene: TRBJ1-2; D gene: TRBD1; CDR3 length: 14; CDR3 DNA: TGTGCCAGCAGTTTAGCCGGACAGGGAAATGGCTACACCTTC; CDR3 protein: CASSLAGQGNGYTF
V gene: TRBV11-2; clone size: many; J gene: TRBJ2-2; D gene: .; CDR3 length: 13; CDR3 DNA: TGTGCCAGCAGCTCGACGAACACCGGGGAGCTGTTTTTT; CDR3 protein: CASSSTNTGELFF
V gene: TRBV27; clone size: many; J gene: TRBJ1-2; D gene: .; CDR3 length: 13; CDR3 DNA: TGTGCCAGCAGTCTATATCGGGGGTTAGGCTACACCTTC; CDR3 protein: CASSLYRGLGYTF
V gene: TRBV6-1; clone size: many; J gene: TRBJ1-5; D gene: .; CDR3 length: 14; CDR3 DNA: TGTGCCAGCAGTGAAGGGATAAACAATCAGCCCCAGCATTTT; CDR3 protein: CASSEGINNQPQHF
V gene: TRBV11-2; clone size: .; J gene: TRBJ2-7; D gene: .; CDR3 length: 15; CDR3 DNA: TGTGCCAGCAGCCCAGGGGGGACGGTTTCCTACGAGCAGTACTTC; CDR3 protein: CASSPGGTVSYEQYF
V gene: TRBV6-1; clone size: .; J gene: TRBJ2-7; D gene: .; CDR3 length: 12; CDR3 DNA: TGTGCCAGCAGTGACAGGGTTACCGAGCAGTACTTC; CDR3 protein: CASSDRVTEQYF
V gene: TRBV6-2/TRBV6-3; clone size: many; J gene: TRBJ2-7; D gene: .; CDR3 length: 14; CDR3 DNA: TGTGCCAGCAGTTACGACAGGAACTCCTACGAGCAGTACTTC; CDR3 protein: CASSYDRNSYEQYF
V gene: TRBV11-1; clone size: many; J gene: TRBJ2-2; D gene: TRBD1; CDR3 length: 17; CDR3 DNA: TGTGCCAGCAGCCCATCCCCCGGACAGGGCTTAATCGGGGAGCTGTTTTTT; CDR3 protein: CASSPSPGQGLIGELFF
V gene: TRBV5-1; clone size: many; J gene: TRBJ1-2; D gene: TRBD1; CDR3 length: 15; CDR3 DNA: TGCGCCAGCAGCTTGGGGGACAGGGCTTACTATGGCTACACCTTC; CDR3 protein: CASSLGDRAYYGYTF
V gene: TRBV27; clone size: many; J gene: TRBJ1-5; D gene: .; CDR3 length: 14; CDR3 DNA: TGTGCCAGCAGTCCTATCAATAGCAATCAGCCCCAGCATTTT; CDR3 protein: CASSPINSNQPQHF
V gene: TRBV7-8; clone size: .; J gene: TRBJ1-6; D gene: .; CDR3 length: 17; CDR3 DNA: TGTGCCAGCAGCTTAGGGGCTTCGGGGAGCTATGGTTCACCCCTCCACTTT; CDR3 protein: CASSLGASGSYGSPLHF
V gene: TRBV11-2; clone size: many; J gene: TRBJ2-7; D gene: TRBD2; CDR3 length: 16; CDR3 DNA: TGTGCCAGCAGCTTAAATCGGGGGGGACAAACCTACGAGCAGTACTTC; CDR3 protein: CASSLNRGGQTYEQYF
V gene: TRBV5-1; clone size: many; J gene: TRBJ2-7; D gene: TRBD2; CDR3 length: 15; CDR3 DNA: TGCGCCAGCAGTCCGAGTAGCGGGCTATCCTACGAGCAGTACTTC; CDR3 protein: CASSPSSGLSYEQYF
V gene: TRBV6-1; clone size: many; J gene: TRBJ2-7; D gene: TRBD1; CDR3 length: 15; CDR3 DNA: TGTGCCAGCAGACAAGGGACAGGGGACTCCTACGAGCAGTACTTC; CDR3 protein: CASRQGTGDSYEQYF
V gene: TRBV30; clone size: many; J gene: TRBJ1-5; D gene: .; CDR3 length: 13; CDR3 DNA: TGTGCCTGGAATACAGATCCGAATCAGCCCCAGCATTTT; CDR3 protein: CAWNTDPNQPQHF
V gene: TRBV24-1; clone size: .; J gene: TRBJ2-4; D gene: .; CDR3 length: 11; CDR3 DNA: TGTGCCACCAGTGATCGAGTGAGACAGTACTTC; CDR3 protein: CATSDRVRQYF
V gene: TRBV29-1; clone size: .; J gene: TRBJ2-1; D gene: .; CDR3 length: 15; CDR3 DNA: TGCAGCGTTGGACTGCAGGTCGGACATCCCTACGAGCAGTTCTTC; CDR3 protein: CSVGLQVGHPYEQFF
V gene: TRBV20-1; clone size: many; J gene: TRBJ2-4; D gene: .; CDR3 length: 15; CDR3 DNA: TGCAGTGCTAGCTCGGGTAGGGGCGGCAAAAACATTCAGTACTTC; CDR3 protein: CSASSGRGGKNIQYF
V gene: TRBV12-3/TRBV12-4; clone size: .; J gene: TRBJ2-7; D gene: .; CDR3 length: 14; CDR3 DNA: TGTGCCAGCAGCCGAGGGGAGGTCGCCTACGAGCAGTACTTC; CDR3 protein: CASSRGEVAYEQYF
V gene: TRBV5-1; clone size: few; J gene: TRBJ2-5; D gene: .; CDR3 length: 15; CDR3 DNA: TGCGCCAGCAGCTTGGAAGGGGCAGGGGTGGAGACCCAGTACTTC; CDR3 protein: CASSLEGAGVETQYF